This T cell receptor (beta chain) came from a study of B cell selection in AIRE deficiency. Study-wide findings and caveats: TCRbeta-only data showed 30% to 45% of shared healthy Treg sequences in healthy Tconv. About 29% of healthy-shared Treg sequences were found among patient Tconv cells.

This CDR3 has 15 residues. V was shortened by 5 bases and J by 7 bases, with 20 bases between the two germline ends. The germline V gene has CDR1 LNHDA and CDR2 SQIVND (reference sequence). Conventional CD4 T cells were sorted as CD4+CD127+ cells. In the source study's methods: Conventional T cell pools: approximately 1.1x10^5 distinct patient, just over 1.3x10^5 donor TCRbeta sequences. Data came from immunoSEQ multiplex PCR; TCRdb stores just in-frame clones and leaves some out. V and J calls and clone size are as listed in that table; D and trimming were resolved from the DNA. The sample consists of over 20,000 clones, more than 95% of them appearing once. As regards this clone: Its specificity is unknown.

The sequenced sample was conventional CD4+ T cells sorted from PBMCs. This clonotype was obtained from a human donor with AIRE deficiency. The chain is built from TRBV19 and TRBJ1-2; a possible D gene is TRBD1 (6 bases). The CDR3 DNA follows: TGTGCCAGTAGTCCCCAGGGGCGAGGGGCCATTGGCTACACCTTC. Protein product: CASSPQGRGAIGYTF.